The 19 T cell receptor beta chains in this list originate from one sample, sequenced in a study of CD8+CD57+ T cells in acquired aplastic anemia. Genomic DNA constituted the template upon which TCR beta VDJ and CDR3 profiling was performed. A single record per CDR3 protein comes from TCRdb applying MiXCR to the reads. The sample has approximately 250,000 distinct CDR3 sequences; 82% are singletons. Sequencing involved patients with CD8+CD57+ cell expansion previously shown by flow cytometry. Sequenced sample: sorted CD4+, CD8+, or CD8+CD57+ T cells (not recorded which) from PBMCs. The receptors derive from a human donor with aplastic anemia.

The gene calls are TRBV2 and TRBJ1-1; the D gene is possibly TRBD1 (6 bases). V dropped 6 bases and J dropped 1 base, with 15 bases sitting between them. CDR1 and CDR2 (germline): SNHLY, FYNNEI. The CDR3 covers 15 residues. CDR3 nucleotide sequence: TGTGCCAGCAGGGTGGATCTGACAGGGAACACTGAAGCTTTCTTT. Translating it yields CASRVDLTGNTEAFF.

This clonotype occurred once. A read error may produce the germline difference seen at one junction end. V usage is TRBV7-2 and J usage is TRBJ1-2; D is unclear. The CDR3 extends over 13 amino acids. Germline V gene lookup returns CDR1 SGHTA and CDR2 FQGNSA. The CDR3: CASSQTVAGDYSF. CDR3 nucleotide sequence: TGCGCCAGCAGCCAGACCGTTGCAGGTGACTACAGCTTC.

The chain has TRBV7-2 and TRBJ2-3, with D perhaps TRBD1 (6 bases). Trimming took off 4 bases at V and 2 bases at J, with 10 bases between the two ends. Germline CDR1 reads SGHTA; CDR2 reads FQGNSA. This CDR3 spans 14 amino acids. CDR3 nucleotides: TGTGCCAGCAGCTCCGGACAGTTCACAGATACGCAGTATTTT. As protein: CASSSGQFTDTQYF.

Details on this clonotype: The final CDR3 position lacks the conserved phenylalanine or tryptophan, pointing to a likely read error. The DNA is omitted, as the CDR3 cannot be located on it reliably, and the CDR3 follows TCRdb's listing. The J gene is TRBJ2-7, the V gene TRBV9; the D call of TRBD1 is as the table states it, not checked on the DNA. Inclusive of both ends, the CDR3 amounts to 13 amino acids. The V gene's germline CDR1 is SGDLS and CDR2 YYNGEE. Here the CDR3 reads CASSLLTARNQPL.

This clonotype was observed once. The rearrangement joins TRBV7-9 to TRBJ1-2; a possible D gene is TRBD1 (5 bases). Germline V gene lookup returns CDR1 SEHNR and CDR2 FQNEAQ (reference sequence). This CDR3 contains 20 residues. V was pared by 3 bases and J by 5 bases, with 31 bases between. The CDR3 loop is CASSFQRSVGRDGLVYGYTF. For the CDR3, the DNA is TGTGCCAGCAGCTTTCAAAGAAGCGTGGGGAGGGACGGGCTCGTATATGGCTACACCTTC.

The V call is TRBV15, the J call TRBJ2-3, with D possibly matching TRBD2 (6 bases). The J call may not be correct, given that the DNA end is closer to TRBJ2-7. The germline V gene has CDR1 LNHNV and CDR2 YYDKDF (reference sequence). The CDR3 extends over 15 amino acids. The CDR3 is CATSRERHWGDEQYF. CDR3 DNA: TGTGCCACCAGCAGAGAGAGACACTGGGGGGATGAGCAGTACTTC.

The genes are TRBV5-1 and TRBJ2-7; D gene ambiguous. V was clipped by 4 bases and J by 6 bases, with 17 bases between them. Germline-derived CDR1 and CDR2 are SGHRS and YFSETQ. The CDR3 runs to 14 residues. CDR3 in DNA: TGCGCCAGCAGCGATTACAGCCTCAACACCGAGCAGTACTTC. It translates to CASSDYSLNTEQYF.

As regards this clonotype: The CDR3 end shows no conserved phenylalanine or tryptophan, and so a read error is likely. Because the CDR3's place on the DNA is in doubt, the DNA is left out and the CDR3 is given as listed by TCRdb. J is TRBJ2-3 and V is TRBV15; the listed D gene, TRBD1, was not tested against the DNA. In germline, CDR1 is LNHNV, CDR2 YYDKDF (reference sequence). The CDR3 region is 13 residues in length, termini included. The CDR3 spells CATSGGGSEKKQY.

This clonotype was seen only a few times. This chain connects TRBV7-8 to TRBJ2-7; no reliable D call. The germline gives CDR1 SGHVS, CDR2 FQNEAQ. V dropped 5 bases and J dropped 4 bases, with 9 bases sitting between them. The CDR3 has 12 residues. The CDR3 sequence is CASSPDRYEQYF. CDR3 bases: TGTGCCAGCAGCCCGGATAGATACGAGCAGTACTTC.

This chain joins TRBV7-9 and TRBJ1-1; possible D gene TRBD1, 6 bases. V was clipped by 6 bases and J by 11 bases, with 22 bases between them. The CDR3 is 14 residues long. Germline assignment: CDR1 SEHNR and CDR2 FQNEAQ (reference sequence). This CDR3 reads CASSKTGQPTAAFF. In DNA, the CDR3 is TGTGCCAGCAGTAAGACCGGACAGCCCACTGCGGCTTTCTTT.

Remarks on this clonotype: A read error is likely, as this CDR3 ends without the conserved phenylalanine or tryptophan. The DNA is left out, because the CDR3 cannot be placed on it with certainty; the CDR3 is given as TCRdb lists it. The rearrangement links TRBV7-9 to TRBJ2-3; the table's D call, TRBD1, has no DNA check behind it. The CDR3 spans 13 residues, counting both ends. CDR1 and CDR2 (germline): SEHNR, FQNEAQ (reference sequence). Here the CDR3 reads CASRYDPNGTALS.

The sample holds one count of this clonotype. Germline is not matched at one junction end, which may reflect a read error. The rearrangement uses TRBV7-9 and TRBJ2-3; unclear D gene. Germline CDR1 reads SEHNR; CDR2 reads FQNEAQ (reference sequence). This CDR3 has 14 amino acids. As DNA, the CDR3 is TGTGCCAGCAGCGCAGTAGCAGAGACCGAGTCCTTCGAATTT. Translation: CASSAVAETESFEF.

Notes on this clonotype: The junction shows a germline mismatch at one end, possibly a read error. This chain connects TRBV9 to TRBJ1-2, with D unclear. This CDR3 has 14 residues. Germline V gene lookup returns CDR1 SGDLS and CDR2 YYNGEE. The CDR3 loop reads CASSVGSDTRDFAF. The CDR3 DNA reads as TGTGCCAGCAGCGTAGGGTCAGATACGCGGGATTTTGCCTTC.

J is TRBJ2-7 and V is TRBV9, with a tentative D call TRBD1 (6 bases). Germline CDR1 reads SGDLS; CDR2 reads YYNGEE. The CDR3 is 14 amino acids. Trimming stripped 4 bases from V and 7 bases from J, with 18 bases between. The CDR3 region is CASSSSQGRGEQYF. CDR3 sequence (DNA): TGTGCCAGCAGCTCCTCACAGGGCAGAGGGGAGCAGTACTTC.

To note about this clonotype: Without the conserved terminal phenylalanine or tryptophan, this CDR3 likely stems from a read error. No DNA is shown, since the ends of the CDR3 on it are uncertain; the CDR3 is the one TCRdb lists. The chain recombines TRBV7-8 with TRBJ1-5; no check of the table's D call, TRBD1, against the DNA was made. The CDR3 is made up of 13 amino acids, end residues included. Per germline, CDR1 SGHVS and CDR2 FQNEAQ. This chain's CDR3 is CASSLAGAHATQY.

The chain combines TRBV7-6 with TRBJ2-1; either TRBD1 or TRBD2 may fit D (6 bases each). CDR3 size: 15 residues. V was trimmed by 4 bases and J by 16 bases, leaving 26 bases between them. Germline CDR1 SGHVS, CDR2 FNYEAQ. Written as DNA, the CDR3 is TGTGCCAGCAGCTCGGACAGCGGGCATTCACCCCTCCACTTCTTC. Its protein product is CASSSDSGHSPLHFF.

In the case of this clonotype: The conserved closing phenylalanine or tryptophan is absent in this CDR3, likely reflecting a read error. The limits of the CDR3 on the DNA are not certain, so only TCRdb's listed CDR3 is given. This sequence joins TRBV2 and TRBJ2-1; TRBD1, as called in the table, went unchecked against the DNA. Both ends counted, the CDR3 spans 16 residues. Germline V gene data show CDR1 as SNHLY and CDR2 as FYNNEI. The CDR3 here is CASSDGGIHEQFFGLC.

For the CDR3, the DNA is TGTGCCAGCAGCCATGAGAGCAGAAACGGTAAGGATGAGCAGTACGTC. Protein product: CASSHESRNGKDEQYV. V usage is TRBV7-8 and J usage is TRBJ2-7; D gene uncertain. Trimming cost V 5 bases and J 7 bases, with 24 bases left between them. The CDR3 loop spans 16 amino acids. Germline CDR1 reads SGHVS; CDR2 reads FQNEAQ.

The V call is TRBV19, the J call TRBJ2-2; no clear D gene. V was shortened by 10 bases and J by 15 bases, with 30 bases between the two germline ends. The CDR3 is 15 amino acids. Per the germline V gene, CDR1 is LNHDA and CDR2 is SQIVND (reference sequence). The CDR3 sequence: CATSILAGDTGELFF. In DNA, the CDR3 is TGTGCCACCAGTATTTTAGCAGGAGACACCGGAGAATTGTTTTTT.